This T cell receptor (beta chain) comes out of a study of CD8 T cells in ankylosing spondylitis. Points from the study as a whole: Made up of several highly homologous variants, a TCR beta motif appeared characteristic of ankylosing spondylitis blood. Reactive arthritis synovial fluid and blood were previously reported to contain some motif variants. Matched ankylosing spondylitis synovial fluid reportedly contained a significantly enriched population of disease-linked clones.

The CDR3 totals 16 residues. Germline CDR1 and CDR2: SGHTA and FQGTGA. V was clipped by 2 bases and J by 1 base, with 14 bases between them. A note on this clonotype: Its antigen is currently unknown.

Each TCR beta library was made by quantitative 5'-RACE that incorporated molecular barcodes. TCRdb reanalysed the 5' RACE reads using MiXCR and keeps one entry per CDR3 protein. The data contain about 700,000 distinct CDR3 sequences, 19% of them singletons. The sequencing input was blood, either unsorted or a sorted T cell fraction (not recorded which). The sequence was collected from a male donor with ankylosing spondylitis. The chain links TRBV7-3 to TRBJ1-1; tentatively, D is TRBD1 (6 bases). DNA of the CDR3: TGTGCCAGCAGCTTAGTGGGTCGAGGGGGGAACACTGAAGCTTTCTTT. Its protein product is CASSLVGRGGNTEAFF.